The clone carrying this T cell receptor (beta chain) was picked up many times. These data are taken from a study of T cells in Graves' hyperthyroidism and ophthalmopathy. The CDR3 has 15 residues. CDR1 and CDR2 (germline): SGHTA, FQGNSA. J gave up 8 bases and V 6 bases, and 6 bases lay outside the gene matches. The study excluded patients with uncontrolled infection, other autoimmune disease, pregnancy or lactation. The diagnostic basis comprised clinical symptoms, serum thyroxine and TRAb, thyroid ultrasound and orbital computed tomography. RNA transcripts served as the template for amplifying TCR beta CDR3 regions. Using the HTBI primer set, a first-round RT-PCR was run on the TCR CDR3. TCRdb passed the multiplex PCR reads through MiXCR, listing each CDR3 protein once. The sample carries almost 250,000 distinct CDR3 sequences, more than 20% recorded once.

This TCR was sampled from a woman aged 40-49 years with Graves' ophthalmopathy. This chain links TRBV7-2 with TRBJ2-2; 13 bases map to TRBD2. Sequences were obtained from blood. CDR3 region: CASREGLAGLGELFF. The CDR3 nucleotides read TGTGCCAGCAGGGAGGGACTAGCGGGACTTGGGGAGCTGTTTTTT.